These 25 T cell receptor beta chains came from one sample sequenced in a study of T cell responses to AZD1222 COVID-19 vaccine. Data came from immunoSEQ multiplex PCR; TCRdb stores just in-frame clones and leaves some out. The data contain more than 120,000 clones, approximately 86% of them singletons. The sample here was peripheral blood, taken 28 days after the second AZD1222 dose. These receptors came from an adult who received the AZD1222 COVID-19 vaccine.

The rearrangement joins TRBV20-1 to TRBJ1-2; TRBD1 matches at 7 bases. The V gene end was trimmed by 3 bases and the J gene end by 8 bases; junction bases not matched to a gene: 9. This CDR3 comprises 13 residues. CDR1 and CDR2 (germline): DFQATT, SNEGSKA (reference sequence). CDR3: CSASQGEDVGYTF. CDR3 sequence (DNA): TGCAGTGCTAGTCAGGGGGAAGATGTAGGCTACACCTTC.

This chain connects TRBV10-3 to TRBJ1-2; D is ambiguous. V shed 6 bases and J shed 6 bases, with 14 bases lying between them. The CDR3 runs to 13 residues. Germline-derived CDR1 and CDR2 are ENHRY and SYGVKD. The CDR3 loop is CAISRSGSHGYTF. The CDR3 DNA reads TGTGCCATCAGCAGGTCGGGTTCGCATGGCTACACCTTC.

The genes are TRBV2 and TRBJ1-5; D is uncertain. The CDR3 spans 14 residues. V was cut by 1 base and J by 8 bases, with 12 bases left in between. From germline, CDR1 is SNHLY and CDR2 FYNNEI. This CDR3 reads CASSEGFGYEPQHF. The CDR3 coding sequence is TGTGCCAGCAGTGAAGGGTTCGGGTATGAGCCCCAGCATTTT.

The table lists this clone with a few counts. V usage is TRBV3-1 (or the pseudogene TRBV3-2) and J usage is TRBJ2-2; D perhaps matches TRBD2 (6 bases). V lost 8 bases and J lost 7, with 14 bases in between. Germline assignment: CDR1 LGHDT and CDR2 YNNKEL (reference sequence). This CDR3 is built from 13 residues. The DNA of the CDR3 is TGTGCCAGCTCTTCGGAGGGTCGCGGGGAGCTGTTTTTT. It is translated as CASSSEGRGELFF.

V gene TRBV5-1 combines with J gene TRBJ2-5; the D is unclear. The germline CDR1 and CDR2 sequences are SGHRS and YFSETQ. The CDR3 extends over 13 amino acids. The ends were cut back, 1 base at V and 3 bases at J, with 7 bases in the middle. The CDR3 nucleotides read TGCGCCAGCAGCTTGATGGCGGAAGAGACCCAGTACTTC. It encodes CASSLMAEETQYF.

The chain employs TRBV5-1 and TRBJ2-7; either TRBD1 or TRBD2 may supply D (5 bases each). This CDR3 is built from 16 residues. Between the trimmed V and J ends, which lost 5 bases and 5 bases, there was a span of 23 bases. The germline CDR1 and CDR2 sequences are SGHRS and YFSETQ. The CDR3, as DNA: TGCGCCAGCAGTCCGGCGAGGGGTAGGGACGTGGACGAGCAGTACTTC. Its translation: CASSPARGRDVDEQYF.

V usage is TRBV6-6 and J usage is TRBJ1-3; D unresolved. The CDR3 consists of 14 residues. Trimming took 6 bases from V and 4 from J, leaving 13 bases between them. Germline CDR1 and CDR2: MNHNY and SVGAGI (reference sequence). This chain's CDR3 is CASSAGGWGNTIYF. The CDR3 DNA reads TGTGCCAGCAGCGCGGGAGGGTGGGGAAACACCATATATTTT.

V usage is TRBV5-1 and J usage is TRBJ1-5; the match to TRBD1 covers 10 bases. V trimming: 4 bases; J trimming: 1 base; junction bases outside the gene matches: 8. Looked up from germline, CDR1 is SGHRS and CDR2 is YFSETQ. This CDR3 has 17 residues. CDR3 amino acids: CASSPGDRGQSNQPQHF. The CDR3 bases are TGCGCCAGCAGCCCGGGGGACAGGGGTCAAAGCAATCAGCCCCAGCATTTT.

The rearrangement joins TRBV5-1 to TRBJ1-2; tentative D call: TRBD1 (6 bases). This CDR3 has 14 residues. The ends were cut back, 3 bases at V and 3 bases at J, with 12 bases in the middle. Germline loops: CDR1 SGHRS, CDR2 YFSETQ. This CDR3 is CASSSLAGDYGYTF. The CDR3 bases are TGCGCCAGCAGCTCCTTGGCAGGGGACTATGGCTACACCTTC.

This chain links TRBV5-4 with TRBJ1-2; D is unresolved. Germline assignment: CDR1 SGHNT and CDR2 YYREEE (reference sequence). The V and J ends lost 0 bases and 8 bases respectively, with 11 bases between them. CDR3 length: 13 residues. CDR3 bases: TGTGCCAGCAGCTTGGCCCAGACGGAGGGCTACACCTTC. This translates into CASSLAQTEGYTF. Variable domain in full (rest from reference TRBV5-4 and TRBJ1-2): ETGVTQSPTHLIKTRGQQVTLRCSSQSGHNTVSWYQQALGQGPQFIFQYYREEENGRGNFPPRFSGLQFPNYSSELNVNALELDDSALYLCASSLAQTEGYTFGSGTRLTVV.

The gene calls are TRBV6-6 and TRBJ2-2, with 12 bases lining up with TRBD2. CDR1 MNHNY and CDR2 SVGAGI come from the germline V gene (reference sequence). CDR3 length: 16 amino acids. V was clipped by 2 bases and J by 3 bases; unmatched bases: 1. The DNA of the CDR3 is TGTGCCAGCAGTTACCGACTAGCGGGAGACACCGGGGAGCTGTTTTTT. The encoded protein is CASSYRLAGDTGELFF.

The rearrangement uses TRBV11-2 and TRBJ1-1, with unresolved D. V dropped 4 bases and J dropped 0 bases, with 9 bases sitting between them. From germline, CDR1 is SGHAT and CDR2 FQNNGV. The CDR3 extends over 14 amino acids. This CDR3 is CASSYNTVNTEAFF. The CDR3, as DNA: TGTGCCAGCAGCTACAACACAGTGAACACTGAAGCTTTCTTT.

This clone was counted between two and nine times. The chain couples TRBV29-1 to TRBJ1-3; D uncertain. The CDR3 has 13 residues. Germline values: CDR1 SQVTM, CDR2 ANQGSEA. V gave up 5 bases and J gave up 1 base, with 9 bases separating them. In DNA form, the CDR3 reads TGCAGCGTTTCCCAGGTATCTGGAAACACCATATATTTT. Translated: CSVSQVSGNTIYF.

The CDR3 DNA follows: TGTGCCAGCAGCCGTCTACTCGACACGAACACTGAAGCTTTCTTT. Translating it yields CASSRLLDTNTEAFF. The genes are TRBV5-4 and TRBJ1-1; D ambiguous. CDR3 size: 15 residues. V was clipped by 4 bases and J by 1 base, with 14 bases between them. Germline V gives CDR1 SGHNT, CDR2 YYREEE (reference sequence).

The V gene is TRBV6-6, the J gene TRBJ2-2, with 10 bases identical to TRBD1. CDR1 is MNHNY and CDR2 is SVGAGI in the germline V gene (reference sequence). The junction had 3 bases not matched to a gene; V was cut back by 4 bases and J by 7 bases. This CDR3 is built from 14 residues. CDR3 nucleotide sequence: TGTGCCAGCAGTTTGGGACAGGGGATCGGGGAGCTGTTTTTT. This translates into CASSLGQGIGELFF.

This chain connects TRBV14 to TRBJ2-5; 8 nucleotides agree with TRBD2. Per the germline V gene, CDR1 is SGHDN and CDR2 is FVKESK. The CDR3 sequence is 15 residues long. The ends lost 1 base at V and 5 bases at J; junction bases unmatched: 6. The CDR3 region is CASSQAQAGVETQYF. CDR3 DNA: TGTGCCAGCAGCCAAGCGCAAGCGGGGGTTGAGACCCAGTACTTC.

This sequence joins TRBV18 and TRBJ2-7; 9 bases align to TRBD2. This CDR3 is 16 amino acids long. The junction had 11 bases not matched to a gene; V was cut back by 2 bases and J by 6 bases. CDR1 and CDR2 (germline): KGHSH, LQKENI. CDR3 protein: CASSPKAGGPFGEQYF. The CDR3 DNA is TGTGCCAGCTCACCAAAAGCGGGAGGCCCCTTTGGCGAGCAGTACTTC.

This chain uses TRBV4-1 with TRBJ1-2, with D possibly being TRBD1 (5 bases). The CDR3 length is 14 residues. Trimming removed 1 base from V and 8 bases from J, with 14 bases in between. The germline V gene encodes CDR1 MGHRA and CDR2 YSYEKL. Here the CDR3 DNA reads TGCGCCAGCAGCCAAGTTAGCGGGGCCATGGGCTACACCTTC. As protein: CASSQVSGAMGYTF.

The chain recombines TRBV12-3 or TRBV12-4 with TRBJ1-6; a possible D gene is TRBD1 (5 bases). This CDR3 spans 13 amino acids. V shed 4 bases and J shed 7 bases, with 8 bases lying between them. CDR3 bases: TGTGCCAGCAGTTCCGACAGAAATTCACCCCTCCACTTT. Residues: CASSSDRNSPLHF.

V usage is TRBV28 and J usage is TRBJ2-1; D is tentatively TRBD1 or TRBD2 (5 bases each). Germline CDR1 is MDHEN and CDR2 is SYDVKM. V was shortened by 5 bases and J by 4 bases, with 21 bases between the two germline ends. The CDR3 spans 17 residues. The CDR3 bases are TGTGCCAGCAGTCCCCTCGGGGAGAGGGGTTGGTACAATGAGCAGTTCTTC. It codes for CASSPLGERGWYNEQFF.

V gene TRBV6-2 or TRBV6-3 combines with J gene TRBJ2-7; 10 bases map to TRBD2. From germline, CDR1 is MNHEY and CDR2 SVGEGT. J gave up 4 bases and V 7 bases, and 10 bases lay outside the gene matches. This CDR3 contains 15 residues. CDR3 sequence: CASTPAGTSVYEQYF. In nucleotides, the CDR3 is TGTGCCAGCACCCCGGCTGGGACTAGCGTTTACGAGCAGTACTTC.

This chain links TRBV5-1 with TRBJ2-2; TRBD1 matches 7 bases. The germline V gene encodes CDR1 SGHRS and CDR2 YFSETQ. V lost 4 bases to trimming and J lost 3 bases; unmatched junction nucleotides: 6. The CDR3 is 15 residues long. For the CDR3, the DNA is TGCGCCAGCAGCAACTCAGGGGGAGACACCGGGGAGCTGTTTTTT. Translating it yields CASSNSGGDTGELFF.

The chain combines TRBV10-3 with TRBJ1-4; 9 bases align to TRBD1. This CDR3 is 14 amino acids long. The V gene's germline CDR1 is ENHRY and CDR2 SYGVKD. Trimming cost V 8 bases and J 7 bases; bases outside gene matches: 8. The CDR3: CAIGPGQGVEKLFF. The CDR3 coding sequence is TGTGCCATCGGACCGGGACAGGGTGTTGAAAAACTGTTTTTT.

The gene calls are TRBV5-8 and TRBJ1-1; the D gene is possibly TRBD1 (6 bases). V was cut by 4 bases and J by 6 bases, with 13 bases left in between. The CDR3 spans 13 residues. The germline gives CDR1 SGHTS, CDR2 YDEGEE. The CDR3 reads CASSRGALPEAFF. The CDR3 coding sequence is TGTGCCAGCAGCAGGGGGGCCTTGCCTGAAGCTTTCTTT.

At least ten counts were recorded for this clone. The J gene is TRBJ2-7, the V gene TRBV15; D may correspond to TRBD1 or TRBD2 (5 bases each). The CDR3 loop spans 15 amino acids. V lost 0 bases to trimming and J lost 4 bases, with 13 bases between them. Per the germline V gene, CDR1 is LNHNV and CDR2 is YYDKDF (reference sequence). The chain's CDR3 is CATSRDLGETYEQYF. In nucleotides, the CDR3 is TGTGCCACCAGCAGAGATCTGGGGGAGACTTACGAGCAGTACTTC.